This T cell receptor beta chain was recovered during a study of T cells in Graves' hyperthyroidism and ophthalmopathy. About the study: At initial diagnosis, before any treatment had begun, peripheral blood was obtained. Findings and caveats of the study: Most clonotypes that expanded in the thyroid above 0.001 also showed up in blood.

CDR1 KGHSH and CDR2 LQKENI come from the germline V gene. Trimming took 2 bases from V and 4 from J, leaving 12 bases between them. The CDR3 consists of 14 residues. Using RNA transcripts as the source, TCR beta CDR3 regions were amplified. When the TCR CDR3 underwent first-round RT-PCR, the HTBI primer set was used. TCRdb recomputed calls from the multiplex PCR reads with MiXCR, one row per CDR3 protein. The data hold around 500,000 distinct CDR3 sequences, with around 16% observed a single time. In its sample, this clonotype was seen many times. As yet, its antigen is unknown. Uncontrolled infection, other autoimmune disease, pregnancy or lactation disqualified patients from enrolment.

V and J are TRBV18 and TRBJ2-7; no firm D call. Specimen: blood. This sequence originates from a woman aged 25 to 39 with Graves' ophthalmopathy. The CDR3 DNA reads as TGTGCCAGCTCACCAACTGGAGACCTTTACGAGCAGTACTTC. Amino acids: CASSPTGDLYEQYF.